This T cell receptor beta chain is drawn from a study of T cell responses to AZD1222 COVID-19 vaccine. Method: immunoSEQ multiplex PCR; TCRdb's copy keeps in-frame clones and lacks some. Of about 160,000 clones listed, roughly 90% are singletons. V was cut by 5 bases and J by 2 bases, with 14 bases left in between. Germline V gene sequence: CDR1 SGHRS, CDR2 YFSETQ. The CDR3 extends over 14 amino acids. The clonotype originates from an adult who received the AZD1222 COVID-19 vaccine. The sample here was peripheral blood, taken 28 days after the second AZD1222 dose. The chain carries TRBV5-1 and TRBJ2-7, with D unresolved. CDR3 amino acids: CASSSVGSPYEQYF. The CDR3 DNA sequence: TGCGCCAGCAGTTCAGTCGGCTCCCCCTACGAGCAGTACTTC.